The clone carrying this TCR beta chain was counted ten times or more. Its antigen is undetermined. The CDR3 runs 15 residues. In germline, CDR1 is DFQATT, CDR2 SNEGSKA (reference sequence). V was cut by 3 bases and J by 0 bases, with 11 bases left in between. Template switching added a universal primer site; cDNA carried unique molecular identifiers. TCRdb passed the 5' RACE reads through MiXCR, listing each CDR3 protein once. The table lists under 400,000 distinct CDR3 sequences, about 9% of them singletons. The data derive from a study of identical twins. Study conclusions and caveats: Among beta out-of-frame sequences, excess sharing between twins appeared weaker. Because invariant MAIT and iNKT cells could be present, zero-insertion analyses could be partly confounded.

The rearrangement links TRBV20-1 to TRBJ2-2, with D maybe TRBD2 (5 bases). The receptor was derived from a woman in her 50s in good health. Sequenced input: naive T cells sorted from blood. This chain's CDR3 is CSARIRTANTGELFF. DNA of the CDR3: TGCAGTGCTAGGATCAGGACTGCGAACACCGGGGAGCTGTTTTTT.